The subject of this entry is one T cell receptor beta chain. The source of the sample is a study of blood T cell repertoires in COVID-19. The table came from immunoSEQ multiplex PCR; TCRdb's copy has only in-frame clones and leaves some out. The repertoire has roughly 290,000 clones, about nine tenths of them found once; the top ten carry around 1.7%. This CDR3 spans 15 amino acids. CDR1 and CDR2 (germline): MNHEY, SMNVEV (reference sequence). Trimming at V came to 5 bases and at J to 8 bases, leaving 10 bases not matched to a gene. Sample: PBMCs or T cells enriched from blood (not recorded which). The clonotype was recovered from a woman aged 40 to 50 who had recovered from COVID-19. The V gene is TRBV27, the J gene TRBJ1-5, with 9 nucleotides matching TRBD1. The CDR3 nucleotides are TGTGCCAGCAGTGGGATCCTCGGACAGGGGAAGCCCCAGCATTTT. Translating gives CASSGILGQGKPQHF.